The 26 T cell receptor beta chains reported below all come from one sample, sequenced in a study of CD8 T cells in Susac syndrome. An input of roughly 0.45 to 1 ug of RNA was subjected to reverse transcription using random hexamers. TCRdb re-called the immunoSEQ multiplex PCR reads with MiXCR, one entry per CDR3 protein. Among 200,000 or so distinct CDR3 sequences, about 90% were seen once, and the ten largest hold roughly 0.13%. Sample: CD8+ T cells from PBMCs. The receptors derive from a human donor with multiple sclerosis.

This chain links TRBV9 with TRBJ1-1; D is unclear. Germline CDR1 is SGDLS and CDR2 is YYNGEE. Trimming left V 0 bases short and J 4 bases short, with 10 bases between. The CDR3 consists of 14 residues. CDR3 sequence reads: CASSVEDRPTEAFF. CDR3 DNA: TGTGCCAGCAGCGTAGAAGACCGGCCCACTGAAGCTTTCTTT.

The table lists this clonotype with a count of one. The rearrangement joins TRBV7-9 to TRBJ2-5; 7 nucleotides agree with TRBD1. V shed 1 base, J shed 2 bases, and the junction held 4 bases outside the gene matches. The CDR3 consists of 15 residues. Germline lookup yields CDR1 SEHNR and CDR2 FQNEAQ (reference sequence). The CDR3 DNA sequence: TGTGCCAGCAGCTTAGAGGGACAGCTACAAGAGACCCAGTACTTC. As protein: CASSLEGQLQETQYF.

The chain recombines TRBV2 with TRBJ2-7, with 8 bases aligning to TRBD1. The CDR3 is 15 residues long. In germline, CDR1 is SNHLY, CDR2 FYNNEI. V gave up 4 bases and J gave up 4 bases; unmatched junction bases: 9. The CDR3 reads CASSVGQGARYEQYF. The DNA of the CDR3 is TGTGCCAGCAGTGTGGGGCAGGGGGCGAGGTACGAGCAGTACTTC.

V and J are TRBV30 and TRBJ1-5; 9 positions match TRBD1. Trimming cost V 2 bases and J 6 bases; bases outside gene matches: 5. The germline gives CDR1 GTSNPN, CDR2 SVGIG (reference sequence). This CDR3 has 14 amino acids. The CDR3, as DNA: TGTGCCTGGAGTCCGGGACAGGGTAGTCAGCCCCAGCATTTT. It encodes CAWSPGQGSQPQHF.

This clonotype was seen a handful of times. The rearrangement joins TRBV19 to TRBJ2-1; D might be TRBD2 (7 bases). Germline CDR1 reads LNHDA; CDR2 reads SQIVND (reference sequence). Trimming stripped 4 bases from V and 0 bases from J, with 16 bases between. The CDR3 spans 17 residues. CDR3 sequence: CASSTGGVWSSYNEQFF. In DNA, the CDR3 is TGTGCCAGTAGTACGGGGGGCGTCTGGAGCTCCTACAATGAGCAGTTCTTC.

This CDR3 reads CASKIENEQFF. CDR3 coding DNA: TGTGCCAGCAAGATTGAGAATGAGCAGTTCTTC. The rearrangement links TRBV7-9 to TRBJ2-1; unclear D gene. The CDR3 sequence is 11 residues long. Trimming stripped 7 bases from V and 7 bases from J, with 8 bases between. The V gene's germline CDR1 is SEHNR and CDR2 FQNEAQ (reference sequence).

The J gene is TRBJ2-3, the V gene TRBV24-1; TRBD1 is a possible D gene (5 bases). The V end was cut by 1 base, the J end by 1 base, with 8 bases between. The CDR3 is 15 amino acids. Germline V CDR1 and CDR2: KGHDR, SFDVKD. The CDR3: CATSDFQGGTDTQYF. The CDR3 DNA reads as TGTGCCACCAGTGATTTCCAAGGGGGCACAGATACGCAGTATTTT.

The V call is TRBV5-4, the J call TRBJ2-2, with TRBD1 matching 7 bases. The J segment lost 5 bases and the V segment lost 5 bases, leaving 0 bases of the junction unmatched. Germline CDR1 reads SGHNT; CDR2 reads YYREEE (reference sequence). The CDR3 is made up of 12 amino acids. The CDR3 loop is CASRQGTGELFF. DNA of the CDR3: TGTGCCAGCAGACAGGGGACCGGGGAGCTGTTTTTT. Full variable domain (rest looked up from reference TRBV5-4 and TRBJ2-2): ETGVTQSPTHLIKTRGQQVTLRCSSQSGHNTVSWYQQALGQGPQFIFQYYREEENGRGNFPPRFSGLQFPNYSSELNVNALELDDSALYLCASRQGTGELFFGEGSRLTVL.

The chain links TRBV5-4 to TRBJ2-1; the match to TRBD2 covers 8 bases. The CDR3 totals 15 residues. V lost 4 bases, J lost 7 bases, and 10 bases stayed unmatched. Germline V CDR1 and CDR2: SGHNT, YYREEE (reference sequence). The CDR3: CASSPPSGRGNEQFF. The CDR3 coding sequence is TGTGCCAGCAGCCCCCCCAGCGGGAGAGGGAATGAGCAGTTCTTC.

This clonotype was seen a few times. CDR3 bases: TGTGCCAGCAGCTCGGGACTAGCGGCCCTGGAGGAGCAGTACTTC. This translates into CASSSGLAALEEQYF. The chain couples TRBV7-3 to TRBJ2-7; 11 nucleotides agree with TRBD2. The germline CDR1 and CDR2 sequences are SGHTA and FQGTGA. The CDR3 contains 15 residues. Trimming removed 4 bases from V and 7 bases from J; junction bases left unmatched: 9.

The chain recombines TRBV4-1 with TRBJ1-2; no clear D. Germline assignment: CDR1 MGHRA and CDR2 YSYEKL. CDR3 length: 16 residues. V shed 0 bases and J shed 2 bases, with 13 bases lying between them. CDR3 bases: TGCGCCAGCAGCCAAGATCGTATAGGTGCCAACTATGGCTACACCTTC. Its translation: CASSQDRIGANYGYTF.

The sample holds one count of this clonotype. This rearrangement joins TRBV4-3 to TRBJ2-7, with TRBD2 matching over 9 bases. After removal of 0 bases from V and 7 bases from J, the junction contained 7 bases not matched to a gene. The V gene's germline CDR1 is LGHNA and CDR2 YSLEER. The CDR3 loop spans 15 amino acids. CDR3 DNA sequence: TGCGCCAGCAGCCAAGATAAGGCTAGCGGGGATGAGCAGTACTTC. Its protein product is CASSQDKASGDEQYF.

The chain uses TRBV9 and TRBJ1-4; D perhaps matches TRBD1 (5 bases). The CDR3 is 14 amino acids. The germline gives CDR1 SGDLS, CDR2 YYNGEE. Trimming removed 3 bases at V and 8 bases at J, with 14 bases between. CDR3 DNA sequence: TGTGCCAGCAGCGCGAACGGGGCGTACGAAAAACTGTTTTTT. Its translation: CASSANGAYEKLFF. The full variable domain, rest sourced from reference TRBV9 and TRBJ1-4, is DSGVTQTPKHLITATGQRVTLRCSPRSGDLSVYWYQQSLDQGLQFLIQYYNGEERAKGNILERFSAQQFPDLHSELNLSSLELGDSALYFCASSANGAYEKLFFGSGTQLSVL.

Only one count was recorded for this clonotype. V gene TRBV18 combines with J gene TRBJ2-6; 8 bases fit TRBD1. This CDR3 spans 17 amino acids. Trimming removed 3 bases from V and 1 base from J; junction bases left unmatched: 5. CDR1 is KGHSH and CDR2 is LQKENI in the germline V gene. The CDR3 loop reads CASSPGQVSSGANVLTF. As DNA, the CDR3 is TGTGCCAGCTCACCGGGACAGGTTTCATCTGGGGCCAACGTCCTGACTTTC.

The chain employs TRBV3-1 and TRBJ2-5, with 9 bases identical to TRBD2. The CDR3 consists of 18 residues. Germline-derived CDR1 and CDR2 are LGHDT and YNNKEL (reference sequence). J was trimmed by 0 bases and V by 4 bases; bases with no gene match: 12. The CDR3, as DNA: TGTGCCAGCAGCCCAGGAGTTCTAGCGGGACGCTACCAAGAGACCCAGTACTTC. Translation: CASSPGVLAGRYQETQYF.

The J gene is TRBJ2-5, the V gene TRBV10-3, with D tentatively TRBD1 or TRBD2 (5 bases each). The V end was cut by 3 bases, the J end by 5 bases, with 13 bases between. The CDR3 sequence is 14 residues long. CDR1 ENHRY and CDR2 SYGVKD come from the germline V gene. CDR3 nucleotides: TGTGCCATCAGTGACCCGCTAGCAGGGGAGACCCAGTACTTC. Its protein product is CAISDPLAGETQYF.

V is TRBV10-2 and J is TRBJ2-7; a possible D gene is TRBD2 (6 bases). The CDR3 is 14 residues long. Trimming pared 2 bases from V and 2 bases from J, leaving 10 bases between. Germline V CDR1 and CDR2: WSHSY, SAAADI. The CDR3 DNA reads TGCGCCAGCAGTGAGGTCAGCGGGCCCTACGAGCAGTACTTC. The encoded protein is CASSEVSGPYEQYF.

The gene calls are TRBV19 and TRBJ1-1, with D unclear. Germline V gives CDR1 LNHDA, CDR2 SQIVND (reference sequence). The V gene lost 2 bases and the J gene lost 3 bases, with 7 bases spanning the gap. CDR3 length: 13 amino acids. The CDR3: CASSIYSYTEAFF. The CDR3 DNA sequence: TGTGCCAGTAGTATATACAGCTACACTGAAGCTTTCTTT. Combining the CDR3 with reference TRBV19 and TRBJ1-1 gives the whole variable domain DGGITQSPKYLFRKEGQNVTLSCEQNLNHDAMYWYRQDPGQGLRLIYYSQIVNDFQKGDIAEGYSVSREKKESFPLTVTSAQKNPTAFYLCASSIYSYTEAFFGQGTRLTVV.

The chain has TRBV27 and TRBJ2-7; 7 bases agree with TRBD1. Germline V gene data show CDR1 as MNHEY and CDR2 as SMNVEV (reference sequence). V was clipped by 6 bases and J by 6 bases; unmatched bases: 8. CDR3 length: 13 residues. The CDR3: CASSLDRVGEQYF. The CDR3 DNA reads as TGTGCCAGCAGCCTTGACAGGGTTGGCGAGCAGTACTTC.

The chain joins TRBV12-3 or TRBV12-4 to TRBJ1-1; 9 nucleotides match TRBD1. CDR3 length equals 11 residues. V dropped 7 bases and J dropped 11; count of bases not matched to a gene: 5. For the CDR3, the DNA is TGTGCCAGCATTGACAGGGGGGACGCTTTCTTT. Its protein is CASIDRGDAFF.

The genes are TRBV14 and TRBJ1-1; D is ambiguous. Trimming took 4 bases from V and 6 from J, leaving 15 bases between them. This CDR3 region has 14 residues. Germline V lookup: CDR1 SGHDN, CDR2 FVKESK. CDR3 residues: CASSLILGGPEAFF. CDR3 DNA: TGTGCCAGCAGCCTTATTCTAGGCGGGCCTGAAGCTTTCTTT.

The rearrangement uses TRBV9 and TRBJ1-2; D is perhaps TRBD1 (5 bases). CDR1 and CDR2 (germline): SGDLS, YYNGEE. The ends were cut back, 0 bases at V and 3 bases at J, with 15 bases in the middle. CDR3 length: 16 residues. The CDR3 spells CASSVAAGTSHYGYTF. The DNA of the CDR3 is TGTGCCAGCAGCGTAGCGGCAGGGACCAGCCACTATGGCTACACCTTC.

This chain links TRBV7-6 with TRBJ1-5; possible D gene TRBD1, 6 bases. In germline, CDR1 is SGHVS, CDR2 FNYEAQ. The CDR3 sequence is 15 residues long. V was pared by 0 bases and J by 5 bases, with 11 bases between. CDR3 protein: CASSLADRPDQPQHF. CDR3 in DNA: TGTGCCAGCAGCTTAGCCGACAGGCCCGATCAGCCCCAGCATTTT.

The chain employs TRBV12-3 or TRBV12-4 and TRBJ2-2; 8 bases are a match to TRBD1. The trim removed 9 bases at V and 9 bases at J, leaving 6 bases unmatched. The CDR3 consists of 12 residues. The CDR3 region has the DNA TGTGCCAGTAAGACAGGGGTGAGGGAGCTGTTTTTT. Its protein is CASKTGVRELFF.

The chain links TRBV25-1 to TRBJ2-1; 9 bases fit TRBD1. V lost 3 bases and J lost 0; bases outside the gene matches: 9. This CDR3 comprises 18 residues. CDR1 and CDR2 from the germline V gene are MGHDK and SYGVNS. The DNA of the CDR3 is TGTGCCAGCAGTGATAGACAGGGGGGAATATACTCCTACAATGAGCAGTTCTTC. Translation: CASSDRQGGIYSYNEQFF. Combining the CDR3 with reference TRBV25-1 and TRBJ2-1 gives the whole variable domain EADIYQTPRYLVIGTGKKITLECSQTMGHDKMYWYQQDPGMELHLIHYSYGVNSTEKGDLSSESTVSRIRTEHFPLTLESARPSHTSQYLCASSDRQGGIYSYNEQFFGPGTRLTVL.

The rearrangement links TRBV24-1 to TRBJ1-5; no clear D. Trimming shortened V by 3 bases and J by 0 bases, and 5 bases separated the two germline ends. The germline V gene encodes CDR1 KGHDR and CDR2 SFDVKD. This CDR3 contains 14 residues. For the CDR3, the DNA is TGTGCCACCAGTGATGGGGATAGCAATCAGCCCCAGCATTTT. This codes for CATSDGDSNQPQHF.